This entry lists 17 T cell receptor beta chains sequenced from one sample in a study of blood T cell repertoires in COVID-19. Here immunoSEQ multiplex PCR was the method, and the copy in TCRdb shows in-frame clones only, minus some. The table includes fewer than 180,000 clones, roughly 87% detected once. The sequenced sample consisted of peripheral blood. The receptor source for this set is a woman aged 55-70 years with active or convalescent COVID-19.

CDR3: CASSLGVTMNNQPQHF. CDR3 DNA sequence: TGTGCCAGCAGCTTAGGTGTGACAATGAACAATCAGCCCCAGCATTTT. V and J are TRBV7-2 and TRBJ1-5; D is undetermined. CDR3 size: 16 residues. Germline CDR1 is SGHTA and CDR2 is FQGNSA. V lost 1 base and J 3 bases, leaving 13 bases between the germline ends.

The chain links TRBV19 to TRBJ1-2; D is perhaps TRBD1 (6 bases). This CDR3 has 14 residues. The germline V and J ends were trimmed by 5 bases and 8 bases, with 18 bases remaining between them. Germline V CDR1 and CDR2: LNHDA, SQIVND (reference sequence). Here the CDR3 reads CASSPRDRFKGYTF. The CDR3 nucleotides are TGTGCCAGTAGTCCGAGAGACAGGTTTAAAGGCTACACCTTC.

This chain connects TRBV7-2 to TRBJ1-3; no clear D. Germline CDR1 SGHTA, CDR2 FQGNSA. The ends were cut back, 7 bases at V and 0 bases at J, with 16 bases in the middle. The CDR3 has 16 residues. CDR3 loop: CASIPGVLSSGNTIYF. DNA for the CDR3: TGTGCCAGCATCCCCGGAGTCTTGAGCTCTGGAAACACCATATATTTT.

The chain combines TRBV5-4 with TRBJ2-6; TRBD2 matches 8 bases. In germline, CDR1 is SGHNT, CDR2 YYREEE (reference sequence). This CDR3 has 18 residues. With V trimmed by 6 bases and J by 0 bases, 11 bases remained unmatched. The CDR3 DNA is TGTGCCAGCACCTGGGGTAGCGGGGTTCCCTCTGGGGCCAACGTCCTGACTTTC. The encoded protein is CASTWGSGVPSGANVLTF.

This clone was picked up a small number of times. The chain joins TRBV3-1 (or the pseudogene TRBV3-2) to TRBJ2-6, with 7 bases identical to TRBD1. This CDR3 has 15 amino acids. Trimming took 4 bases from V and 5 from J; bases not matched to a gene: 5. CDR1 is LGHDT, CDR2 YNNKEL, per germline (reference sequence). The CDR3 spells CASSPRQGRANVLTF. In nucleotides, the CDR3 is TGTGCCAGCAGCCCCCGACAGGGACGGGCCAACGTCCTGACTTTC.

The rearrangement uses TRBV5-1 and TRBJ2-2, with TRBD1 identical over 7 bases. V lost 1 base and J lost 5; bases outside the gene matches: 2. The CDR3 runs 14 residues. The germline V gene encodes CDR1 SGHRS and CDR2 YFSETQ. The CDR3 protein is CASSLTGQTGELFF. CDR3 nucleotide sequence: TGCGCCAGCAGCTTGACGGGACAGACCGGGGAGCTGTTTTTT.

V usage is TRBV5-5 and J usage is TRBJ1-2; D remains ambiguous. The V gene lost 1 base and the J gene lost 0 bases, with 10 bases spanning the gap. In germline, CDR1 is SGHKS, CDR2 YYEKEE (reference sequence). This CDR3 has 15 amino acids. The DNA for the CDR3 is TGTGCCAGCAGCTTGCGGGGATTGTCTAACTATGGCTACACCTTC. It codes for CASSLRGLSNYGYTF.

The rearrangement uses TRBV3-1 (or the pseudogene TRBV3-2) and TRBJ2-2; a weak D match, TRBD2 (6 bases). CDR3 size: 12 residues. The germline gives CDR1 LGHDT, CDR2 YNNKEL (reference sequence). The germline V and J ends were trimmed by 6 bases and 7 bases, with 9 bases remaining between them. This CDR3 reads CASRAGIGELFF. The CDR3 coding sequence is TGTGCCAGCAGGGCGGGGATCGGGGAGCTGTTTTTT.

CDR3: CASSLTRLADTDTQYF. For the CDR3, the DNA is TGTGCCAGCAGCTTGACTCGCCTAGCGGATACAGATACGCAGTATTTT. The V call is TRBV5-4, the J call TRBJ2-3, with 7 nucleotides matching TRBD2. Germline assignment: CDR1 SGHNT and CDR2 YYREEE (reference sequence). CDR3 size: 16 residues. The V gene end was trimmed by 1 base and the J gene end by 3 bases; junction bases not matched to a gene: 8.

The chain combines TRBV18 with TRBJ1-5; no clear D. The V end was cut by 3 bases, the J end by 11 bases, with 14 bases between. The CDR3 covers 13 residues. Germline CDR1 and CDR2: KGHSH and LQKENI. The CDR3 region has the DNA TGTGCCAGCTCACCCGATGCTTGGTCGGCCCAGCATTTT. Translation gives CASSPDAWSAQHF.

This chain's CDR3 is CATTGGGEKLFF. The CDR3, as DNA: TGTGCCACCACAGGGGGCGGTGAAAAACTGTTTTTT. The genes are TRBV24-1 and TRBJ1-4; 8 nucleotides align to TRBD1. With V trimmed by 8 bases and J by 7 bases, 2 bases remained unmatched. Germline CDR1 KGHDR, CDR2 SFDVKD. CDR3 length: 12 residues.

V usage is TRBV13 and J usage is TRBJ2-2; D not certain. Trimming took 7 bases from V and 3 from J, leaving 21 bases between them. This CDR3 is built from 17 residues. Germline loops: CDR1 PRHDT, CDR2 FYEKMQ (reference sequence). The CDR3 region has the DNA TGTGCCAGCAATGTCAGAGAACCCTGGGCGTACACCGGGGAGCTGTTTTTT. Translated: CASNVREPWAYTGELFF.

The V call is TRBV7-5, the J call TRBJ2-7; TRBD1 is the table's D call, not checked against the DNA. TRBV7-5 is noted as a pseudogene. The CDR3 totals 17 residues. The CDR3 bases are TGTGCCAGAAGCTTAGAAACTCTCCGGGACAGGGGCTACGAGCAGTACTTC. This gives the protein CARSLETLRDRGYEQYF.

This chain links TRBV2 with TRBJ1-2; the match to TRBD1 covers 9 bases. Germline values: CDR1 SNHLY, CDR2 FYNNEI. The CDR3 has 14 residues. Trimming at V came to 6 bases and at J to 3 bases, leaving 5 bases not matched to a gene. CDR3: CASRPGQGYYGYTF. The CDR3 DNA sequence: TGTGCCAGCAGGCCGGGACAGGGTTACTATGGCTACACCTTC.

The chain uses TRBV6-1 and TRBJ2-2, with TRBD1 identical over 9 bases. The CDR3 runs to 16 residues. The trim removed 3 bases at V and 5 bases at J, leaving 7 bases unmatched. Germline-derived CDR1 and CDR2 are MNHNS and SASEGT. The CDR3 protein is CASSDGGQGGTGELFF. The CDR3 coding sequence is TGTGCCAGCAGTGATGGGGGACAGGGAGGTACCGGGGAGCTGTTTTTT.

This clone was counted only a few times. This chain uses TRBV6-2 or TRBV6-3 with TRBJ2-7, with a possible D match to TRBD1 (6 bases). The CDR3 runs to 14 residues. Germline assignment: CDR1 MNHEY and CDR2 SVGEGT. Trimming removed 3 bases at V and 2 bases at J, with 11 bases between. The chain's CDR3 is CASSYLGGPYEQYF. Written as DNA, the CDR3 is TGTGCCAGCAGTTATTTAGGGGGACCCTACGAGCAGTACTTC.

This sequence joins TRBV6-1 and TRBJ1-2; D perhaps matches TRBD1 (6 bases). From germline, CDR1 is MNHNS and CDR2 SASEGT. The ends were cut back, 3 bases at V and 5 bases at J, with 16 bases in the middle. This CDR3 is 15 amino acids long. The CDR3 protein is CASSEHREVGYGYTF. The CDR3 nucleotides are TGTGCCAGCAGTGAGCACAGGGAAGTTGGGTATGGCTACACCTTC.